This TCR beta chain was sequenced for a study of cytomegalovirus exposure and HLA in healthy donors. Use of 60 Vbeta and 13 Jbeta primers characterized the PCR. Assay: immunoSEQ multiplex PCR; the TCRdb copy retains only in-frame clones and omits some. The sample yields approximately 110,000 clones, less than 80% seen once. V lost 3 bases, J lost 8 bases, and 10 bases lay in between. The germline CDR1 and CDR2 sequences are GTSNPN and SVGIG (reference sequence). The length of the CDR3 is 11 residues. Study-wide results and limits: Later analysis demonstrated an association between a missense DCLRE1C variant and TCR beta V- and J-gene trimming.

This clone was counted only a few times. Its antigen is still unknown. The clonotype was recovered from a woman aged 35 to 49 in good health and CMV-seronegative. Sequences were obtained from PBMCs. The V gene is TRBV30, the J gene TRBJ1-1, with a weak D call TRBD1 (5 bases). CDR3 DNA sequence: TGTGCCTGGAGGGACACACGGGAAGCTTTCTTT. Residues: CAWRDTREAFF.